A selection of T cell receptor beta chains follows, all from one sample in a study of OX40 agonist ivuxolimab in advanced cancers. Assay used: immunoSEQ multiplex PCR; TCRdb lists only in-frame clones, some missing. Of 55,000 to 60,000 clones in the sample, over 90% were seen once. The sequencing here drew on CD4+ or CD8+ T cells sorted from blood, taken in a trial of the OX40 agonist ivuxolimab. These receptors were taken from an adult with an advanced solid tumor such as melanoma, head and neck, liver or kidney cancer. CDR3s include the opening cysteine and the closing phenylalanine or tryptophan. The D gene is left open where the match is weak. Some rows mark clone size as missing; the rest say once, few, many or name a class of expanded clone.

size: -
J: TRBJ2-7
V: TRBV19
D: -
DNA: TGTGCCAGTGGGTATCGCGGAGGCTACGAGCAGTACTTC
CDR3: CASGYRGGYEQYF

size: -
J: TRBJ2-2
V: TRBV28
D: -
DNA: TGTGCCAGCAGTTCGTTCCACCGTGGGACGGCCCTGTTTTTT
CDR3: CASSSFHRGTALFF

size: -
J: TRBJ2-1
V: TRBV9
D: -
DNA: TGTGCCAGCAGCCCCGCGGATATTGGGTCTAGCGATGACAATGAGCAGTTCTTC
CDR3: CASSPADIGSSDDNEQFF

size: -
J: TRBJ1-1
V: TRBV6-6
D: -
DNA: TGTGCCAGCAGTTACCCGGGGGTATCCACTGAAGCTTTCTTT
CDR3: CASSYPGVSTEAFF

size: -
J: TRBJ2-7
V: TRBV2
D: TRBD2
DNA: TGTGCCAGCAGTGTAGGGACTAGCGGCATCTACGAGCAGTACTTC
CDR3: CASSVGTSGIYEQYF

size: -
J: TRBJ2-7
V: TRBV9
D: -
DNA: TGTGCCAGCAGCGTAGTTCCCGAAAGCTCCTACGAGCAGTACTTC
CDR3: CASSVVPESSYEQYF

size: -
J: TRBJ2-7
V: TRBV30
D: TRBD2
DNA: TGTGCCTGGGAACTAGCGGGAGTACGAGAGCAGTACTTC
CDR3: CAWELAGVREQYF

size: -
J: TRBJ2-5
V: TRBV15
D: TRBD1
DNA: TGTGCCACCAGCAGCCAGGATAGGGGGCGAGAGACCCAGTACTTC
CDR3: CATSSQDRGRETQYF

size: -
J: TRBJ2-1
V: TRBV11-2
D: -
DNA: TGTGCCAGCAGCCTTACGGCAGGTTCGGGGGAGCAGTTCTTC
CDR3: CASSLTAGSGEQFF

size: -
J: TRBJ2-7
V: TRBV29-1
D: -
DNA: TGCAGCGTTGGGCTAGCGGACAGATACGAGCAGTACTTC
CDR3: CSVGLADRYEQYF

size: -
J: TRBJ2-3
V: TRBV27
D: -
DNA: TGTGCCAGCAGTTTATCCCCGGACAGCTCAGATACGCAGTATTTT
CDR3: CASSLSPDSSDTQYF

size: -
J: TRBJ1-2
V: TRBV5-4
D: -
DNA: TGTGCCAGCAGTGCTGGGCCAGGGGATCCTCTTTATGGCTACACCTTC
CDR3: CASSAGPGDPLYGYTF

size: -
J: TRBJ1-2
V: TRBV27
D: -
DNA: TGTGCCAGCAGTTACTCATCAGTGAACTATGGCTACACCTTC
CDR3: CASSYSSVNYGYTF

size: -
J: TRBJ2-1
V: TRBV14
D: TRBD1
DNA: TGTGCCAGCAGCCCCATGACAGGGACCTCCTACAATGAGCAGTTCTTC
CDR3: CASSPMTGTSYNEQFF

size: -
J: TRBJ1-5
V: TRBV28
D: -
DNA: TGTGCCATTTCTACAGGGTATCGCAATCAGCCCCAGCATTTT
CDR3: CAISTGYRNQPQHF

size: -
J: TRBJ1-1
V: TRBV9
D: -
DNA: TGTGCCAGCAGCGTAGCGTCTCCGGGACCCGACACTGAAGCTTTCTTT
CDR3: CASSVASPGPDTEAFF

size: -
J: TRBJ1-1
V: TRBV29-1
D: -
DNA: TGCAGCGTTGGCGGTGGGGGCACTGAAGCTTTCTTT
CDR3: CSVGGGGTEAFF

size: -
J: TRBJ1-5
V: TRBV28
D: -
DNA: TGTGCCAGCAGAATCCAGGCTCTGAATCAGCCCCAGCATTTT
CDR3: CASRIQALNQPQHF

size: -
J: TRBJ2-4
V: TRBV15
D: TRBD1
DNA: TGTGCCACCAGCAGAGAAGTGGGACAGGATCCCCAAAACATTCAGTACTTC
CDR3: CATSREVGQDPQNIQYF

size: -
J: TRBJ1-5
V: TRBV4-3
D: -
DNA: TGCGCCAGCAGCCTTACGATCGGGGACGGTCAGCCCCAGCATTTT
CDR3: CASSLTIGDGQPQHF

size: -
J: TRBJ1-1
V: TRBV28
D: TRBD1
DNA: TGTGCCAGCAGTTTAAGGGGGCCGCTTCCCTCTGAAGCTTTCTTT
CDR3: CASSLRGPLPSEAFF

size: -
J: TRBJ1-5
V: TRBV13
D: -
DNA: TGTGCCAGCAGCCCCCAGGGAAATCAGCCCCAGCATTTT
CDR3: CASSPQGNQPQHF

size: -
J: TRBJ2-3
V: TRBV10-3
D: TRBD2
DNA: TGTGCCATCAGTGAGCCGATAGGACTAGCGGAAAACACAGATACGCAGTATTTT
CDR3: CAISEPIGLAENTDTQYF

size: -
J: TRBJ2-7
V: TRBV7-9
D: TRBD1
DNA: TGTGCCAGCAGCCGACCAGACAGGGGGCTGAATTTTCGGTACTTC
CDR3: CASSRPDRGLNFRYF

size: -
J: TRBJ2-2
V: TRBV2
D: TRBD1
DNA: TGTGCCAGCCGACCGGGACAGTTAACCGGGGAGCTGTTTTTT
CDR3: CASRPGQLTGELFF

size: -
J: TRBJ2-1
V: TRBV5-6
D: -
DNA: TGTGCCAGCAGCTGGACCGCCCGGGGTGAGCAGTTCTTC
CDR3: CASSWTARGEQFF

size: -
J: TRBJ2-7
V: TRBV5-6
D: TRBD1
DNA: TGTGCCAGCAGCTTGTCTGACAGGGGAAGCGAGCAGTACTTC
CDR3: CASSLSDRGSEQYF

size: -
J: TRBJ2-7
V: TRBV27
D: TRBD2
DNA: TGTGCCAGCAGTTTATATCCTAGCGGGAGGGTTGACGAGCAGTACTTC
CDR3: CASSLYPSGRVDEQYF

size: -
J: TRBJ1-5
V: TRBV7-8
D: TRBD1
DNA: TGTGCCAGCAGCGAGGACAGGGACAATCAGCCCCAGCATTTT
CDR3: CASSEDRDNQPQHF

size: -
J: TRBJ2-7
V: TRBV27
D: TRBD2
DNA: TGTGCCAGCAGTTTACTAGCGGGGGTCTACGAGCAGTACTTC
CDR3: CASSLLAGVYEQYF

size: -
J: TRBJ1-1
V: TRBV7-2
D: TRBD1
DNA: TGTGCCAGCAGCGCGACAGGGAAGATTGAAGCTTTCTTT
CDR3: CASSATGKIEAFF

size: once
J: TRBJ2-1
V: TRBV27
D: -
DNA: TGTGCCAGCAGTCTCGGACGGGATGAGCAGTTCTTC
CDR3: CASSLGRDEQFF

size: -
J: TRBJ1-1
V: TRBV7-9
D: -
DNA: TGTGCCAGCAGCCATAAACGGATCATGAACACTGAAGCTTTCTTT
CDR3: CASSHKRIMNTEAFF

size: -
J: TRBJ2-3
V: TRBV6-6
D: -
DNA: TGTGCCAGCAGCAGGAGGGCCACAGATACGCAGTATTTT
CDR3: CASSRRATDTQYF

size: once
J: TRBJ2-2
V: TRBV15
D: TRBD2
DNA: TGTGCCACCAGCAGACCACGAGGACTAGCGGTATTTCCGAACACCGGGGAGCTGTTTTTT
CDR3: CATSRPRGLAVFPNTGELFF

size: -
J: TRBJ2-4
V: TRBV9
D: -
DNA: TGTGCCAGCAGCGGACACCTCGGAGGGCGCAAAAACATTCAGTACTTC
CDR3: CASSGHLGGRKNIQYF

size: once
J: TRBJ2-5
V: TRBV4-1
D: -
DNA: TGCGCCAGCAGCCAGTCTGACTTACAAGAGACCCAGTACTTC
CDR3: CASSQSDLQETQYF

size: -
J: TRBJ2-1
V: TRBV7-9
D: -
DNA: TGTGCCAGCAGCATCCCGGGACGGAGCTTCAATGAGCAGTTCTTC
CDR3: CASSIPGRSFNEQFF

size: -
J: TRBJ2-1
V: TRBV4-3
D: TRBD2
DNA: TGCGCCAGCAGCCAAGTCGGGGGGAATGAGCAGTTCTTC
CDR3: CASSQVGGNEQFF

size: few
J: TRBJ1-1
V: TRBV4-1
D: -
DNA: TGCGCCAGCAGCCAAGATTCAGGAACCGGTGGGATTGAAGCTTTCTTT
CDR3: CASSQDSGTGGIEAFF

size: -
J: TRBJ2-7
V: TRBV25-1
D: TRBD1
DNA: TGTGCCAGTACCGGGACAGGGGCCTACGAGCAGTACTTC
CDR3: CASTGTGAYEQYF

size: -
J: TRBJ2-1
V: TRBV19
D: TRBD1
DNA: TGTGCCAGTAGTATAGATCTGGAAACAGGGGACTACAATGAGCAGTTCTTC
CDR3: CASSIDLETGDYNEQFF